This entry is about one TCR beta chain. Its antigen remains undetermined. Per-base quality was not reported, and no clone a single base away is much larger than it. This sample was included in a study of T cell changes during pregnancy in multiple sclerosis (dated by TCRdb to between 2017 and 2020). About the full investigation: Changes in the T cell repertoire over the course of pregnancy were examined in this study in women with multiple sclerosis.

Taken from cysteine to phenylalanine, the CDR3 has 11 residues. CDR3 DNA is the only sequence kept; it has 33 bases, read in frame from the first base. CDR1 and CDR2 (DFQATT, SNEGSKA) derive from the germline V gene (reference sequence). The V and J ends are trimmed by 6 bases and 5 bases, leaving 10 bases between them. The method was the immunoSEQ multiplex PCR assay. Drawn from immuneACCESS, this table holds only the in-frame rearrangements with V and J called that TCRdb kept. Clones are partly lost; checked studies trace under half to an unresolved V gene and leave the rest unexplained. Across this sample there are about 44,000 clones, with 80% to 95% seen only once. The ten most abundant clones make up about 0.73% of the sample.

This receptor was obtained from a female donor with multiple sclerosis, enrolled in a pregnancy study. This chain is built from TRBV20-1 and TRBJ2-5, with the D segment identity uncertain. The sample consisted of CD4+ T cells from peripheral blood mononuclear cells, taken in the first trimester of pregnancy. The DNA reads TGCAGTGCAAAAGTCGCGGAGACCCAGTACTTC. The resulting protein is CSAKVAETQYF.